The rows below give T cell receptor beta chains drawn from one sample of a study of T cell responses to AZD1222 COVID-19 vaccine. Method: immunoSEQ multiplex PCR; TCRdb's copy keeps in-frame clones and lacks some. The table has roughly 150,000 clones, about nine tenths seen once. This sample comprised peripheral blood, obtained on day 0 of AZD1222 vaccination. The receptors stem from an adult in good health. The CDR3 runs from the conserved cysteine through the conserved F or W. The D gene is left open where the match is weak. The size field is filled for only some rows; it gives once, few, many or a size class.

clone_size: once; j_call: TRBJ1-3; d_call: -; v_call: TRBV6-5; cdr3_nt: TGTGCCAGCAGCCGCACCAGGTCTGGAAACACCATATATTTT; cdr3_aa: CASSRTRSGNTIYF
clone_size: -; j_call: TRBJ1-4; d_call: -; v_call: TRBV4-1; cdr3_nt: TGCGCCAGCAGCCAAGCTTATTCGAGGGCGGGGAATGAAAAACTGTTTTTT; cdr3_aa: CASSQAYSRAGNEKLFF
clone_size: -; j_call: TRBJ2-7; d_call: -; v_call: TRBV4-1; cdr3_nt: TGCGCCAGCAGCCGCTTCCCGGGAGAGCAGTACTTC; cdr3_aa: CASSRFPGEQYF
clone_size: once; j_call: TRBJ1-2; d_call: -; v_call: TRBV28; cdr3_nt: TGTGCCAGCGGGGGGAGTAACTATGGCTACACCTTC; cdr3_aa: CASGGSNYGYTF
clone_size: -; j_call: TRBJ2-1; d_call: TRBD2; v_call: TRBV5-4; cdr3_nt: TGTGCCAGCAGCGATAGCGGGAGGCCCTACAATGAGCAGTTCTTC; cdr3_aa: CASSDSGRPYNEQFF
clone_size: -; j_call: TRBJ2-2; d_call: -; v_call: TRBV16; cdr3_nt: TGTGCCAGCAGCCAACAGGGAAAGTACGGGGAGCTGTTTTTT; cdr3_aa: CASSQQGKYGELFF
clone_size: -; j_call: TRBJ1-5; d_call: -; v_call: TRBV28; cdr3_nt: TGTGCCAGCCGCCCGCTGATGGGGGGCAATCAGCCCCAGCATTTT; cdr3_aa: CASRPLMGGNQPQHF
clone_size: -; j_call: TRBJ1-1; d_call: TRBD1; v_call: TRBV12-3/TRBV12-4; cdr3_nt: TGTGCCAGCACCTTAACAGGGGGCACTGAAGCTTTCTTT; cdr3_aa: CASTLTGGTEAFF
clone_size: -; j_call: TRBJ1-4; d_call: -; v_call: TRBV7-9; cdr3_nt: TGTGCCAGCAGCTTGTCAAGGGGTATTAATGAAAAACTGTTTTTT; cdr3_aa: CASSLSRGINEKLFF
clone_size: once; j_call: TRBJ2-7; d_call: -; v_call: TRBV21-1; cdr3_nt: TGTGCCAGCCAGGACAGGGTCCCGTACGAGCAGTACTTC; cdr3_aa: CASQDRVPYEQYF
clone_size: -; j_call: TRBJ1-1; d_call: TRBD1; v_call: TRBV25-1; cdr3_nt: TGTGCCAGCAGGAAAGGACAGGGGGCAAATATGAACACTGAAGCTTTCTTT; cdr3_aa: CASRKGQGANMNTEAFF
clone_size: once; j_call: TRBJ2-1; d_call: -; v_call: TRBV9; cdr3_nt: TGTGCCAGCAGCGCTCTCCTTACCTCCTACAATGAGCAGTTCTTC; cdr3_aa: CASSALLTSYNEQFF
clone_size: -; j_call: TRBJ1-4; d_call: -; v_call: TRBV7-9; cdr3_nt: TGTGCCAGCAGCTTGGTAAGGGAGGCCCCCGCGCCGTTTTTT; cdr3_aa: CASSLVREAPAPFF
clone_size: -; j_call: TRBJ1-1; d_call: -; v_call: TRBV28; cdr3_nt: TGTGCCAGCAAGGGCCAGCCCCAAGGGGGAGCTTTCTTT; cdr3_aa: CASKGQPQGGAFF
clone_size: few; j_call: TRBJ2-5; d_call: TRBD2; v_call: TRBV7-9; cdr3_nt: TGTGCCAGCAGCTTAGAACTAGCGGGAGAGGTCAGAGAGACCCAGTACTTC; cdr3_aa: CASSLELAGEVRETQYF
clone_size: -; j_call: TRBJ2-5; d_call: -; v_call: TRBV29-1; cdr3_nt: TGCAGCGCGCGGAGGGCCGGGGAGACCCAGTACTTC; cdr3_aa: CSARRAGETQYF
clone_size: -; j_call: TRBJ1-5; d_call: -; v_call: TRBV19; cdr3_nt: TGTGCCAGTAGTATCGGTACAGCTAATGACAATCAGCCCCAGCATTTT; cdr3_aa: CASSIGTANDNQPQHF
clone_size: -; j_call: TRBJ2-5; d_call: -; v_call: TRBV7-9; cdr3_nt: TGTGCCAGCAGCCTTGACTTTGGGCCCCGAACCCAGTACTTC; cdr3_aa: CASSLDFGPRTQYF
clone_size: -; j_call: TRBJ2-7; d_call: -; v_call: TRBV5-1; cdr3_nt: TGCGCCAGCAGCCCCAAAGGGTACGGGTACGAGCAGTACTTC; cdr3_aa: CASSPKGYGYEQYF
clone_size: few; j_call: TRBJ1-1; d_call: -; v_call: TRBV5-1; cdr3_nt: TGCGCCAGCAGCTTGGGAGGGTTCACTGAAGCTTTCTTT; cdr3_aa: CASSLGGFTEAFF
clone_size: once; j_call: TRBJ2-5; d_call: -; v_call: TRBV7-9; cdr3_nt: TGTGCCAGCAGTTTCGGGGAGACCCAGTACTTC; cdr3_aa: CASSFGETQYF
clone_size: -; j_call: TRBJ2-7; d_call: -; v_call: TRBV7-3; cdr3_nt: TGTGCCAGCAGCTTATACCGGGATGCCTCCTACGAGCAGTACTTC; cdr3_aa: CASSLYRDASYEQYF
clone_size: -; j_call: TRBJ2-2; d_call: -; v_call: TRBV2; cdr3_nt: TGTGCCAGCAGCGCCGGGGGACGGAACACCGGGGAGCTGTTTTTT; cdr3_aa: CASSAGGRNTGELFF
clone_size: -; j_call: TRBJ2-1; d_call: -; v_call: TRBV5-1; cdr3_nt: TGCGCCAGCAGTTCTGACCCCAGCAATGAGCAGTTCTTC; cdr3_aa: CASSSDPSNEQFF
clone_size: -; j_call: TRBJ2-1; d_call: -; v_call: TRBV7-9; cdr3_nt: TGTGCCAGCAGCTTAAAACGGGAACATGAGCAGTTCTTC; cdr3_aa: CASSLKREHEQFF
clone_size: -; j_call: TRBJ2-3; d_call: -; v_call: TRBV6-2/TRBV6-3; cdr3_nt: TGTGCCAGCAGTTACGCAGAGTCTAGCGCGGCGGGCACAGATACGCAGTATTTT; cdr3_aa: CASSYAESSAAGTDTQYF